This TCR beta chain was captured in a study of T cell responses to AZD1222 COVID-19 vaccine. About this clone itself: What it binds is unknown.

This CDR3 comprises 15 residues. V shed 1 base, J shed 4 bases, and the junction held 4 bases outside the gene matches. Per germline, CDR1 LGHDT and CDR2 YNNKEL (reference sequence). The method was immunoSEQ multiplex PCR; TCRdb's version includes in-frame clones alone and lacks a portion of them. The table shows about 150,000 clones, with roughly 80% occurring only once. General study points: Unmutated variant regions are reportedly the target of nearly half of TCRs that are spike-specific.

The input for sequencing was peripheral blood, taken on day 0 of MenACWY control vaccination. This receptor was identified in an adult in good health. The chain couples TRBV3-1 (or the pseudogene TRBV3-2) to TRBJ1-2; 9 bases are a match to TRBD1. The CDR3, as DNA: TGTGCCAGCAGCCAAGCGACAGGGGGTAGCTATGGCTACACCTTC. Translation gives CASSQATGGSYGYTF.